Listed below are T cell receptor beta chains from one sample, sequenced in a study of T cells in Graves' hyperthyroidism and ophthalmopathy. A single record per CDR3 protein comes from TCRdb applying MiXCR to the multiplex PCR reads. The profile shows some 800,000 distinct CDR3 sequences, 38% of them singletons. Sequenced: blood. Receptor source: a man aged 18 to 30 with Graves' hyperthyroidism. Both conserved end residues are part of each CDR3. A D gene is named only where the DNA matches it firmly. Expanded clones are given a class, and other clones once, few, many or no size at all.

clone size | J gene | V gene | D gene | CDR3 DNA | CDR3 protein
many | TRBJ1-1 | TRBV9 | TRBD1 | TGTGCCAGCAGCTCAGGGGGGCTGCTTGATAACACTGAAGCTTTCTTT | CASSSGGLLDNTEAFF
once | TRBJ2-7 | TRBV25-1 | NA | TGTGCCAGCAGCCCGTTGGGAAGGGGCTATTCCTACGAGCAGTACTTC | CASSPLGRGYSYEQYF
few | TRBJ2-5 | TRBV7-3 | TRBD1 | TGTGCCAGCAGCTTGGAGGGCAGGGGGCGTGGAGAGACCCAGTACTTC | CASSLEGRGRGETQYF
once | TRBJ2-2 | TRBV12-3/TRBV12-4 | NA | TGTGCCAGCAGTTACGGTCTGGTCACCGGGGAGCTGTTTTTT | CASSYGLVTGELFF
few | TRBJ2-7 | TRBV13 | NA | TGTGCCAGCAGCTCTGAAACGGACGAGCAGTACTTC | CASSSETDEQYF
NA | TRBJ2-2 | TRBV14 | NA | TGTGCCAGCAGCCAAGATTGGGCTAACACCGGGGAGCTGTTTTTT | CASSQDWANTGELFF
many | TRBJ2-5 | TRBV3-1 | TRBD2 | TGTGCCAGCAGCCCATATTATAGCGGGGCTCAAGAGACCCAGTACTTC | CASSPYYSGAQETQYF
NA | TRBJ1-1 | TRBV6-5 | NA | TGTGCCAGCGGGCATACAAAAACTGAAGCTTTCTTT | CASGHTKTEAFF
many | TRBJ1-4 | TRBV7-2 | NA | TGTGCCAGCAGCTTAGGAGGGACAACTAATGAAAAACTGTTTTTT | CASSLGGTTNEKLFF
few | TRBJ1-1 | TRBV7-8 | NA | TGTGCCAGCAGCTTACCCGAGATGAACACTGAAGCTTTCTTT | CASSLPEMNTEAFF
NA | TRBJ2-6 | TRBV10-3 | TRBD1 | TGTGCCATCAGCCCCGGGACAGGCTCTGGGGCCAACGTCCTGACTTTC | CAISPGTGSGANVLTF
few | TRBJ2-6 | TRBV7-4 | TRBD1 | TGTGCCAGCAGCTTAGGGCGGGACAGGACCTCTGGGGCCAACGTCCTGACTTTC | CASSLGRDRTSGANVLTF
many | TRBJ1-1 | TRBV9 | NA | TGTGCCAGCACCCCGACAGGAGGACCTGAAGCTTTCTTT | CASTPTGGPEAFF
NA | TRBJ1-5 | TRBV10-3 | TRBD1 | TGTGCCACCGGGACAGTTAGGAGCAATCAGCCCCAGCATTTT | CATGTVRSNQPQHF
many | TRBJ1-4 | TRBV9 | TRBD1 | TGTGCCAGCAGCGTAGGACAGGGGTCCGAAAAACTGTTTTTT | CASSVGQGSEKLFF
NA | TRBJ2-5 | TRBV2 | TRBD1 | TGTGCCAGCATTCGGACAGGGATCCAAGAGACCCAGTACTTC | CASIRTGIQETQYF
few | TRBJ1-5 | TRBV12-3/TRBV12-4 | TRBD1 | TGTGCCAGCAGTCTCCGGGACAGGGGGTTAGGTGCGCCCCAGCATTTT | CASSLRDRGLGAPQHF
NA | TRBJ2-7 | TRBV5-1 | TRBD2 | TGCGCCAGCAGCTTGGAAAGTAGCGGGGGCTACGAGCAGTACTTC | CASSLESSGGYEQYF
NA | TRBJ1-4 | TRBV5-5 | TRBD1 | TGTGCCAGCAGCTTTGGACAGGGGAGTGAAAAACTGTTTTTT | CASSFGQGSEKLFF
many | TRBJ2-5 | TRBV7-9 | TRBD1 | TGTGCCAGCAGTTTCCACAGACAGGGGGCAGAGGAGACCCAGTACTTC | CASSFHRQGAEETQYF
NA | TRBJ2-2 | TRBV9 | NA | TGTGCCAGCAGCGCTCGGGAGAGCACCGGGGAGCTGTTTTTT | CASSARESTGELFF
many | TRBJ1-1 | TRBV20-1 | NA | TGCAGTGCTAGGGATTCAGGGCAGGGGACTGAAGCTTTCTTT | CSARDSGQGTEAFF
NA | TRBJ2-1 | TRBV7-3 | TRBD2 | TGTGCCAGCAGGGAGCAGGGGACTAGTTACAATGAGCAGTTCTTC | CASREQGTSYNEQFF
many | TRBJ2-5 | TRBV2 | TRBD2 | TGTGCCAGCTACCCTAGCGGGTCTTACCAAGAGACCCAGTACTTC | CASYPSGSYQETQYF
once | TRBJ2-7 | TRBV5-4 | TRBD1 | TGTGCCAGCAGTTACCGGGACAGGGATTCCTACGAGCAGTACTTC | CASSYRDRDSYEQYF
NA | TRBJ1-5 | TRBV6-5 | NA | TGTGCCATCAGTTACGGCGGGGATCACCCCCAGCATTTT | CAISYGGDHPQHF
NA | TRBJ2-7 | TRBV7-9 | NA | TGTGCCAGCAGCCCGGGGCGGTACTTC | CASSPGRYF
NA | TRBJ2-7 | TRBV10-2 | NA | TGCGCCAGCAGTGCCGGGTCTATACCGAACGAGCAGTACTTC | CASSAGSIPNEQYF
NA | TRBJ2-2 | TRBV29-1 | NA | TGCAGCACCGAAATGGGGAGGAACACCGGGGAGCTGTTTTTT | CSTEMGRNTGELFF
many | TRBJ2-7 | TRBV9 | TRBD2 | TGTGCCAGCAGCGCTAGCGGGATGGGCTCCGAGCAGTACTTC | CASSASGMGSEQYF
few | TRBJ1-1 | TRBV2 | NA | TGTGTCAGCAGTACAGACAGGAACACTGAAGCTTTCTTT | CVSSTDRNTEAFF
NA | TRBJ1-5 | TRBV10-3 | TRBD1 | TGTGCCACCTGTATCGACAGGGAATATCAGCCCCAGCATTTT | CATCIDREYQPQHF
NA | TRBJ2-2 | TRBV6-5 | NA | TGTGCCAGCATAGTTACACCGAACACCGGGGAGCTGTTTTTT | CASIVTPNTGELFF